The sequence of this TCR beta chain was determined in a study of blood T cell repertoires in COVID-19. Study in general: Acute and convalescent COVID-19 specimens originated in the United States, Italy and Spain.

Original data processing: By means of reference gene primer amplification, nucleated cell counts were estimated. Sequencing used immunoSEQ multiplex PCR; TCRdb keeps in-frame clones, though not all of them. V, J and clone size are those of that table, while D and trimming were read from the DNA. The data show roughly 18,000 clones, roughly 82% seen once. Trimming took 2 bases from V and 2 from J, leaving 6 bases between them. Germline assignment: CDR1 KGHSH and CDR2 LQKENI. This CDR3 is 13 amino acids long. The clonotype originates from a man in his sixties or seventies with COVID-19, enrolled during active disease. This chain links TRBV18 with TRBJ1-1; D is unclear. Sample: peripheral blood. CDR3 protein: CASSPSKNTEAFF. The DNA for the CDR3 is TGTGCCAGCTCACCAAGCAAAAACACTGAAGCTTTCTTT.